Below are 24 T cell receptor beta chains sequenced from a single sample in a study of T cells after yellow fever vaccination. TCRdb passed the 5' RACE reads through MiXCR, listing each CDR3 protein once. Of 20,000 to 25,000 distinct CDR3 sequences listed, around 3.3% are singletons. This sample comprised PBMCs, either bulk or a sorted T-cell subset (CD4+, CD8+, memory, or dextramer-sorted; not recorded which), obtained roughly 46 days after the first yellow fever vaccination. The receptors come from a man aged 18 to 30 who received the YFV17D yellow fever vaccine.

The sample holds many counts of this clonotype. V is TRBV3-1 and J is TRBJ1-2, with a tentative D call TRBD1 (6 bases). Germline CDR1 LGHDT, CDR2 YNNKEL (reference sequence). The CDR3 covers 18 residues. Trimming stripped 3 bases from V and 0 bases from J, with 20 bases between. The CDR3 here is CASSQADRLSPANYGYTF. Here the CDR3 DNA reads TGTGCCAGCAGCCAGGCGGACAGACTCTCCCCTGCTAACTATGGCTACACCTTC.

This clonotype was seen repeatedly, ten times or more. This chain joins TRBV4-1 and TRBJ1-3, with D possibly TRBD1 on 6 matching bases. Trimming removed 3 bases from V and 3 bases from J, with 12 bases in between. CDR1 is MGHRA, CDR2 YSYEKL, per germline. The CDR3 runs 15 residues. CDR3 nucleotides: TGCGCCAGCAGCCAGGAACAGGGCCATGGAAACACCATATATTTT. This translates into CASSQEQGHGNTIYF.

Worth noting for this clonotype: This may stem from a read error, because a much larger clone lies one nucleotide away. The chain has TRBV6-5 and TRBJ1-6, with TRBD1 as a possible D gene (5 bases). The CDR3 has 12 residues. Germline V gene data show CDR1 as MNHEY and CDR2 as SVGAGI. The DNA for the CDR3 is TGTGCCAGCAGTTATCGGGACTCACACCTCCACTTT. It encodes CASSYRDSHLHF.

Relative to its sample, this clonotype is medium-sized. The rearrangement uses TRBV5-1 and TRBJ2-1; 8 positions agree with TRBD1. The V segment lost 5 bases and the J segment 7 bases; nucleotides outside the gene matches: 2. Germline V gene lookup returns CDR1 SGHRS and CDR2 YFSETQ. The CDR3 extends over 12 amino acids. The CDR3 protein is CASRTGENEQFF. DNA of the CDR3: TGCGCCAGCAGGACAGGGGAGAATGAGCAGTTCTTC.

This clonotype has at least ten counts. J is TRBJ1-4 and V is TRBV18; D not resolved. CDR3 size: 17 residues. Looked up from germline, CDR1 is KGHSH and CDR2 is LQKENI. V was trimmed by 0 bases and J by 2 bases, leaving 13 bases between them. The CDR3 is CASSPPKRVGTNEKLFF. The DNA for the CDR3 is TGTGCCAGCTCACCACCGAAGAGGGTCGGGACTAATGAAAAACTGTTTTTT.

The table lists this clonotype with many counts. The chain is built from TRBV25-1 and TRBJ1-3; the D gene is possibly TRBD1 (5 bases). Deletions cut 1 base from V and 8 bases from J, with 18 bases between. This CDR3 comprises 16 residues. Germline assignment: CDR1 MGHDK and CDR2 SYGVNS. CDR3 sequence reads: CASSESQGPVFDTIYF. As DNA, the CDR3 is TGTGCCAGCAGTGAATCCCAGGGCCCAGTTTTTGACACCATATATTTT.

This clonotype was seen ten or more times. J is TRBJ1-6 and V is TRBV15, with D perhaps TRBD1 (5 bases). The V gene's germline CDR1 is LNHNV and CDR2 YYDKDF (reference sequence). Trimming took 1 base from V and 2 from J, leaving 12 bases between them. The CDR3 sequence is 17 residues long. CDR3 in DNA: TGTGCCACCAGCAGAGTCGGCGGGGGTACCTATAATTCACCCCTCCACTTT. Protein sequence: CATSRVGGGTYNSPLHF.

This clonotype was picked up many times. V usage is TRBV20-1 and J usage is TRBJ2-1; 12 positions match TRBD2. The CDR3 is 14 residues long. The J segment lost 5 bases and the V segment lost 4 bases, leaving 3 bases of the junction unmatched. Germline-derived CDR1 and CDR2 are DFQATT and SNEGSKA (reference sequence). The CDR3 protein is CSAITSGGNNEQFF. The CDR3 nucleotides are TGCAGTGCTATAACTAGCGGGGGGAACAATGAGCAGTTCTTC.

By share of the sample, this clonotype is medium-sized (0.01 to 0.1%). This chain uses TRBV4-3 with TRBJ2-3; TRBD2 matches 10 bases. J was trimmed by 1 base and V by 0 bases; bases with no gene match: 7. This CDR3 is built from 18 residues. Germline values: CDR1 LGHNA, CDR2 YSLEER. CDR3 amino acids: CASSQEAAGGLGTDTQYF. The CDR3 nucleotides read TGCGCCAGCAGCCAAGAGGCAGCGGGGGGGCTGGGCACAGATACGCAGTATTTT.

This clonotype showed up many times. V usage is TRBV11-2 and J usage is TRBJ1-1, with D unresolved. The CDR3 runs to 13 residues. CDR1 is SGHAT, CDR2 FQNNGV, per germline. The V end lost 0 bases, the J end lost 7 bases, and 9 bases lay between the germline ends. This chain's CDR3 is CASSLDRHGEAFF. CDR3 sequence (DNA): TGTGCCAGCAGCTTAGACCGCCACGGTGAAGCTTTCTTT.

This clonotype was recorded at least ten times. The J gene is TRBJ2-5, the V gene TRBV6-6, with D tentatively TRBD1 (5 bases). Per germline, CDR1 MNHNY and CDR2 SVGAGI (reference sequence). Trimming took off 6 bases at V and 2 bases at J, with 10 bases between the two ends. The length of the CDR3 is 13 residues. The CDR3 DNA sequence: TGTGCCAGCAGGATACAGGTTCAAGAGACCCAGTACTTC. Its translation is CASRIQVQETQYF.

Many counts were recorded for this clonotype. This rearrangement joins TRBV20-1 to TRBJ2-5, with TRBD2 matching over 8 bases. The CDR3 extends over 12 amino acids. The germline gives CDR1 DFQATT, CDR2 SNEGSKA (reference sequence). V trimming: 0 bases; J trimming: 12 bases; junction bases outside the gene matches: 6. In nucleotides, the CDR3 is TGCAGTGCTAGAGAATATAGCGGGAAAAAGTACTTC. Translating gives CSAREYSGKKYF.

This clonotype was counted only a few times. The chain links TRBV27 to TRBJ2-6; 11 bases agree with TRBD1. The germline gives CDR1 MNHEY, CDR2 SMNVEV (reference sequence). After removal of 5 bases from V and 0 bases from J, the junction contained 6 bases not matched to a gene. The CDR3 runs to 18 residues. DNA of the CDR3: TGTGCCAGCAGTCCTTCCGGGACAGGGGGCTCTGGGGCCAACGTCCTGACTTTC. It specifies CASSPSGTGGSGANVLTF.

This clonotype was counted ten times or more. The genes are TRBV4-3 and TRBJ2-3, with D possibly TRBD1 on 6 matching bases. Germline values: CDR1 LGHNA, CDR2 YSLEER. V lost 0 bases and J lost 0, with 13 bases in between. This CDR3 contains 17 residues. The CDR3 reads CASSQDWSTGSTDTQYF. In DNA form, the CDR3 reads TGCGCCAGCAGCCAAGATTGGTCGACAGGCAGCACAGATACGCAGTATTTT.

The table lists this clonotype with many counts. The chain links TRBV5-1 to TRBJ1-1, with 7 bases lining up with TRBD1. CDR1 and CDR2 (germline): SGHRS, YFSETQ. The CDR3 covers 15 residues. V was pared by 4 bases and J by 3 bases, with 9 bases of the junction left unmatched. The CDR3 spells CASSEKPTGDTEAFF. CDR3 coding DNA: TGCGCCAGCAGCGAAAAGCCAACAGGGGACACTGAAGCTTTCTTT.

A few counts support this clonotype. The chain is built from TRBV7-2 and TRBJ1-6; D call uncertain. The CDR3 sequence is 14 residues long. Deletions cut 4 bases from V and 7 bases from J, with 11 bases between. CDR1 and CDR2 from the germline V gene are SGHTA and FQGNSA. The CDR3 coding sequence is TGTGCCAGCAGCTACGTAACCAACAATTCACCCCTCCACTTT. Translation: CASSYVTNNSPLHF.

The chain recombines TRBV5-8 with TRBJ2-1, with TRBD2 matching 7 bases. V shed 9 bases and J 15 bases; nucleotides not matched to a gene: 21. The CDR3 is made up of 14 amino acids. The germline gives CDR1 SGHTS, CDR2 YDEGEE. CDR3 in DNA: TGTGCCATCGGCCCGCGGACTAGTCCCGGGATGAGGTTCTTC. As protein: CAIGPRTSPGMRFF.

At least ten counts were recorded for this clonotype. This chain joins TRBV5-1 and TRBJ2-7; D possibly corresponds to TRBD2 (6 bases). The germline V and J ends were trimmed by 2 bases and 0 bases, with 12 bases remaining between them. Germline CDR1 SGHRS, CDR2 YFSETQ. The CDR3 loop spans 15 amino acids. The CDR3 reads CASSFTGGGSYEQYF. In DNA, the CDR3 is TGCGCCAGCAGCTTCACCGGGGGTGGCTCCTACGAGCAGTACTTC. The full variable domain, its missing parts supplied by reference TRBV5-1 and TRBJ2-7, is KAGVTQTPRYLIKTRGQQVTLSCSPISGHRSVSWYQQTPGQGLQFLFEYFSETQRNKGNFPGRFSGRQFSNSRSEMNVSTLELGDSALYLCASSFTGGGSYEQYFGPGTRLTVT.

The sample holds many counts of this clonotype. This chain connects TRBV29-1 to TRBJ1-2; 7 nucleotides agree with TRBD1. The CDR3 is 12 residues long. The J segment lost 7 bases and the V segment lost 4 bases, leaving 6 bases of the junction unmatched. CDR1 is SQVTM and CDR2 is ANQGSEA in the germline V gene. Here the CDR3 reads CSVVSTGSGYTF. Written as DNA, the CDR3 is TGCAGCGTTGTTTCGACAGGGTCTGGCTACACCTTC.

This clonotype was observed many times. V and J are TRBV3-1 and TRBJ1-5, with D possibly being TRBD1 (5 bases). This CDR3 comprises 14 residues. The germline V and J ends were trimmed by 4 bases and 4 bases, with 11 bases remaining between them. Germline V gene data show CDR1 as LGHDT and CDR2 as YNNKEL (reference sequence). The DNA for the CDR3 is TGTGCCAGCAGCCCATATGGGGGAAATCAGCCCCAGCATTTT. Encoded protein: CASSPYGGNQPQHF.

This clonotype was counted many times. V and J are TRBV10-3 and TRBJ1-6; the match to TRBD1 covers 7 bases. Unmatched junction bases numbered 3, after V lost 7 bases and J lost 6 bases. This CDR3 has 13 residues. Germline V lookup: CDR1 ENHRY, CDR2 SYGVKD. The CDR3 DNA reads TGTGCCATCACAGGGGGTGGTAATTCACCCCTCCACTTT. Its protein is CAITGGGNSPLHF.

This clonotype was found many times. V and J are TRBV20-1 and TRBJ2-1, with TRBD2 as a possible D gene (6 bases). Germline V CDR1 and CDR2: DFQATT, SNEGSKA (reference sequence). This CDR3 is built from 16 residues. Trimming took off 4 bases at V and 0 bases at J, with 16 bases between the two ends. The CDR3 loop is CSAKGGSRGSYNEQFF. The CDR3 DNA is TGCAGTGCTAAAGGAGGGTCGCGCGGCTCCTACAATGAGCAGTTCTTC.

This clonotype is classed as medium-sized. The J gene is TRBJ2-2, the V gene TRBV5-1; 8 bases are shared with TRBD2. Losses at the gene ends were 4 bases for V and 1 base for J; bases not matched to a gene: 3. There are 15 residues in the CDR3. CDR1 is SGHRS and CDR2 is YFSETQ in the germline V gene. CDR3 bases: TGCGCCAGCAGCCGTAGCGGGGTGAACACCGGGGAGCTGTTTTTT. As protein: CASSRSGVNTGELFF.

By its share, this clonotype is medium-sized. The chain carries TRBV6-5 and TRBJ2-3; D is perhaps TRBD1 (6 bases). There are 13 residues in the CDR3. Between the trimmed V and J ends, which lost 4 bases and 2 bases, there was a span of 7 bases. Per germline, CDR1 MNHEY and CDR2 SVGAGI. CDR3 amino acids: CASSWDNTDTQYF. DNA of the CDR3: TGTGCCAGCAGTTGGGACAACACAGATACGCAGTATTTT.